Listed below are T cell receptor beta chains from one sample, sequenced in a study of blood T cell repertoires in COVID-19. Some clones are missing from TCRdb's copy, which holds only in-frame ones; the method was immunoSEQ multiplex PCR. Seen here are over 200,000 clones, approximately 84% observed once, and the top ten hold 7.9%. The sample taken for sequencing was peripheral blood. These receptors all stem from a woman of 80 years or more with acute or convalescent COVID-19. Both conserved end residues are part of each CDR3. A D gene is named only where the DNA matches it firmly. Size is omitted from some rows. Given values are once, few, many or a class for expanded clones.

j_call	v_call	clone_size	d_call	cdr3_nt	cdr3_aa
TRBJ1-3	TRBV18	.	.	TGTGCCAGCTCACCAAACTTACCAGGGGACCCCTCTGGAAACACCATATATTTT	CASSPNLPGDPSGNTIYF
TRBJ2-3	TRBV18	.	TRBD1	TGTGCCAGCTCACTCTCGACAGGGAACACAGATACGCAGTATTTT	CASSLSTGNTDTQYF
TRBJ1-2	TRBV6-2/TRBV6-3	few	.	TGTGCCAGCAGTTACTTGAAGGACAAGAGGAGCCAAGGGGGTGGCTACACCTTC	CASSYLKDKRSQGGGYTF
TRBJ2-3	TRBV7-9	.	.	TGTGCCAGCAGCTTAAGTCAGGGGACAGATACGCAGTATTTT	CASSLSQGTDTQYF
TRBJ1-4	TRBV11-2	.	.	TGTGCCAGCAGCTTACGGTCCTCGGGGAATGAAAAACTGTTTTTT	CASSLRSSGNEKLFF
TRBJ1-3	TRBV7-6	.	.	TGTGCCAGCAGCCAGGACAGCTCTGGAAACACCATATATTTT	CASSQDSSGNTIYF
TRBJ1-1	TRBV12-5	.	.	TGTGCTAGTGGTTACATTGGAGACACTGAAGCTTTCTTT	CASGYIGDTEAFF
TRBJ2-1	TRBV7-3	once	TRBD2	TGTGCCAGCACCGAGGCGGGACTAGCGGCGAATGAGCAGTTCTTC	CASTEAGLAANEQFF
TRBJ2-3	TRBV5-6	.	.	TGTGCCAGCAGCATAACAGGGACAGATACGCAGTATTTT	CASSITGTDTQYF
TRBJ2-6	TRBV7-8	.	.	TGTGCCAGCAGCCACCGGGAGTCTGGGGCCAACGTCCTGACTTTC	CASSHRESGANVLTF
TRBJ1-1	TRBV15	few	.	TGTGCCACCAGCAGAGATCCGACAGATGACACTGAAGCTTTCTTT	CATSRDPTDDTEAFF
TRBJ1-6	TRBV23-1	few	.	TGCGCCAGCACCCCCAGGCGGGGTTGCAATTCACCCCTCCACTTT	CASTPRRGCNSPLHF
TRBJ1-2	TRBV19	once	.	TGTGCCAGTAGTCGAGTAGAGGTTCACGTCTATGGCTACACCTTC	CASSRVEVHVYGYTF
TRBJ2-5	TRBV6-4	.	.	TGTGCCAGCAGCTCCTCTCCGGGAGACCAAGAGACCCAGTACTTC	CASSSSPGDQETQYF
TRBJ1-1	TRBV28	.	.	TGTGCCAGCAGGGCTGGGGGCGGCTCGAACACTGAAGCTTTCTTT	CASRAGGGSNTEAFF
TRBJ2-5	TRBV5-1	.	.	TGCGCCAGCAGCTGGGACGGGGGTTTGGAGACCCAGTACTTC	CASSWDGGLETQYF
TRBJ2-7	TRBV6-6	.	.	TGTGCCAGCAGTTCCTCATCCGGGGTTAGCCTCCACGAGCAGTACTTC	CASSSSSGVSLHEQYF
TRBJ2-1	TRBV20-1	.	TRBD2	TGCAGTAAAACCGGGGGGGACCAGCAGTTCTTC	CSKTGGDQQFF
TRBJ2-1	TRBV2	.	TRBD2	TGTGCCAGCAGCGTGACTAGCGGGAGGGCCAGATACAATGAGCAGTTCTTC	CASSVTSGRARYNEQFF
TRBJ1-4	TRBV14	.	.	TGTGCCAGCAGCCAAGATAGGATCACGGGGGACCGCAACCTCGAAAAACTGTTTTTT	CASSQDRITGDRNLEKLFF
TRBJ2-1	TRBV6-2/TRBV6-3	.	TRBD1	TGTGCCAGCAGTTACGGGGACAGTAGGCAGTTCTTC	CASSYGDSRQFF
TRBJ2-5	TRBV5-1	.	TRBD1	TGCGCCAGCAGCTTGACAGGGGGCCTCCAAGAGACCCAGTACTTC	CASSLTGGLQETQYF
TRBJ2-1	TRBV19	.	.	TGTGCCAGTAGTATACCTTCAAGACGGAGCACCTACAATGAGCAGTTCTTC	CASSIPSRRSTYNEQFF
TRBJ2-2	TRBV3-1/TRBV3-2	.	TRBD2	TGTGCCAGCAGCCAAGGTTGGGGGGAGGGCACCGGGGAGCTGTTTTTT	CASSQGWGEGTGELFF
TRBJ2-7	TRBV10-1	.	TRBD1	TGCGCCAGCAGCGCCCGGACAGGTTCCTACGAGCAGTACTTC	CASSARTGSYEQYF
TRBJ1-4	TRBV11-2	.	.	TGTGCCAGCAGCTTCTCGCCGGCAACTAATGAAAAACTGTTTTTT	CASSFSPATNEKLFF
TRBJ1-2	TRBV9	few	.	TGTGCCAGCAGGACAGAGAACTATGGCTACACCTTC	CASRTENYGYTF
TRBJ2-3	TRBV7-9	.	.	TGTGCCAGCAGCTTACAAACAGATACGCAGTATTTT	CASSLQTDTQYF
TRBJ2-5	TRBV27	once	.	TGTGCCAGCAGTTTGGGACTGCGGGCACAAGAGACCCAGTACTTC	CASSLGLRAQETQYF
TRBJ2-2	TRBV7-2	.	TRBD1	TGTGCCAGCAGCTTTGACAGGGTCGGGGAGCTGTTTTTT	CASSFDRVGELFF
TRBJ1-3	TRBV19	.	TRBD1	TGTGCCAGTAGTAGGCTACAGGGGATACACACCATATATTTT	CASSRLQGIHTIYF
TRBJ1-1	TRBV18	.	TRBD1	TGTGCCAGCTCACCAAACAGGGGGAGGGTGAACACTGAAGCTTTCTTT	CASSPNRGRVNTEAFF
TRBJ1-3	TRBV24-1	.	.	TGTGCCACCAGTGATTTGCGGAATGGCGCGGGGGCTGGCGGAAACACCATATATTTT	CATSDLRNGAGAGGNTIYF
TRBJ2-1	TRBV7-9	few	.	TGTGCCAGCAGCTTTTTGGCCAGGGGCAATGAGCAGTTCTTC	CASSFLARGNEQFF